Sequencing of this TCR beta chain was carried out in a study of blood T cell repertoires in COVID-19. V lost 9 bases and J 0 bases, leaving 7 bases between the germline ends. This CDR3 is 13 amino acids long. CDR1 is KGHDR, CDR2 SFDVKD, per germline. Generated by immunoSEQ multiplex PCR, the TCRdb table keeps only in-frame clones and is missing some. The data contain about 110,000 clones, less than 85% of them singletons. Sequencing was done on a sample of peripheral blood. The chain recombines TRBV24-1 with TRBJ1-4, with no clear D. The TCR originated in a human donor with acute or convalescent COVID-19. The donor label of this sample is uncertain. CDR3 region: CATSGSTNEKLFF. The CDR3 DNA reads TGTGCCACCTCAGGCTCAACTAATGAAAAACTGTTTTTT.